This record covers a single T cell receptor (beta chain). Its antigen remains unidentified. Time point reported: patch test 1, 2 weeks after DPC sensitization. As to treatment: therapeutic diphenylcyclopropenone sensitization with weekly scalp DPC. Sample donors consisted of patients with alopecia, aged 18 to 70 years, who were suitable for DPC. Researchers extracted total RNA from unfractionated whole blood. V was clipped by 8 bases and J by 2 bases, with 8 bases between them. The CDR3 spans 12 residues. The germline V gene encodes CDR1 ENHRY and CDR2 SYGVKD. The sample originates from a study of human T cells and chemical hapten exposure. Study background: Researchers reported sensitizing an approximately 2 cm by approximately 2 cm upper inner arm skin site with 2% DPC.

Study-wide results and caveats: Expanded TCRs showed more large CDR3 clusters than pre-sensitization or healthy control sets.

TCRdb analysed the RACE reads with MiXCR anew, one entry per CDR3 protein. Of 370,000 or so distinct CDR3 sequences in the sample, more than 4.5% were seen once. The sequencing used whole blood, collected in connection with sensitization to the hapten diphenylcyclopropenone (DPC). The chain is built from TRBV10-3 and TRBJ2-3; tentatively, D is TRBD2 (5 bases). The receptor's source is a woman in her 50s with alopecia areata. Some clones in this sample may be carry-over from other donors' samples. The CDR3 spells CAILDYTDTQYF. The CDR3, as DNA: TGTGCCATCCTCGACTACACAGATACGCAGTATTTT.